Below, one T cell receptor (beta chain) is given with its context. This table comes from immunoSEQ multiplex PCR, and its TCRdb copy is limited to in-frame clones, with some not included. Seen here are approximately 2.5 million clones, roughly 92% observed once, and the top ten hold around 0.15%. All donors were Caucasian adults living in Nashville, Tennessee. Germline V gene lookup returns CDR1 SGHDT and CDR2 YYEEEE. The V gene end was trimmed by 3 bases and the J gene end by 9 bases; junction bases not matched to a gene: 3. CDR3 size: 14 residues. These data belong to a study of shared clonotypes between healthy human individuals.

Input material: naive CD4+ T cells sorted from blood. As for subset: CD45RA+ positively selected. V usage is TRBV5-6 and J usage is TRBJ2-2, with TRBD2 matching over 12 bases. This receptor was taken from a young man in good health. The DNA for the CDR3 is TGTGCCAGCAGCTGGGGGACTAGCGGGCGGGAGCTGTTTTTT. This encodes CASSWGTSGRELFF.